These 24 T cell receptor beta chains were all obtained from the same sample, sequenced in a study of T cell changes during pregnancy in multiple sclerosis. Assay: immunoSEQ multiplex PCR; the TCRdb copy retains only in-frame clones and omits some. The data hold over 50,000 clones, with approximately 92% observed a single time. Sequencing used CD4+ T cells from peripheral blood mononuclear cells, obtained in the third trimester of pregnancy. The receptor source for this set is a female donor with multiple sclerosis, enrolled in a pregnancy study.

V and J are TRBV6-1 and TRBJ2-2; 8 bases align to TRBD2. V lost 7 bases, J lost 5 bases, and 6 bases stayed unmatched. This CDR3 has 14 amino acids. Per germline, CDR1 MNHNS and CDR2 SASEGT. CDR3 bases: TGTGCCAGCACCTGGACTAGCCCTACCGGGGAGCTGTTTTTT. Translating gives CASTWTSPTGELFF.

CDR3 region: CASSSRTGAGGHYNQPQHF. CDR3 nucleotides: TGTGCCAGCAGCTCGCGGACAGGTGCAGGGGGACACTACAATCAGCCCCAGCATTTT. The gene calls are TRBV27 and TRBJ1-5; TRBD1 aligns across 7 bases. The CDR3 contains 19 residues. After removal of 6 bases from V and 3 bases from J, the junction contained 20 bases not matched to a gene. The germline CDR1 and CDR2 sequences are MNHEY and SMNVEV (reference sequence).

The chain uses TRBV4-2 and TRBJ1-1, with 10 positions matching TRBD1. The CDR3 length is 16 residues. Germline V gene data show CDR1 as LGHNA and CDR2 as YNFKEQ. V was clipped by 0 bases and J by 4 bases; unmatched bases: 5. CDR3 sequence reads: CASSQDDRGQVTEAFF. In DNA, the CDR3 is TGTGCCAGCAGCCAAGATGACAGGGGGCAGGTCACTGAAGCTTTCTTT.

V usage is TRBV5-1 and J usage is TRBJ2-1; 15 nucleotides agree with TRBD2. CDR1 and CDR2 from the germline V gene are SGHRS and YFSETQ. V lost 4 bases and J lost 9; bases outside the gene matches: 8. This CDR3 comprises 16 residues. The CDR3 DNA reads TGCGCCAGCAGCCATGGACTAGCGGGAGGGCGGGGTGAGCAGTTCTTC. It specifies CASSHGLAGGRGEQFF.

The chain recombines TRBV6-1 with TRBJ1-2; TRBD1 matches at 12 bases. The CDR3 has 14 residues. Germline V gene lookup returns CDR1 MNHNS and CDR2 SASEGT. Trimming cost V 5 bases and J 6 bases; bases outside gene matches: 4. The CDR3 coding sequence is TGTGCCAGCAGTCCGGGACAGGGGGCCGATGGCTACACCTTC. Amino acids: CASSPGQGADGYTF.

V is TRBV19 and J is TRBJ2-5, with D maybe TRBD2 (5 bases). The length of the CDR3 is 15 residues. Germline lookup yields CDR1 LNHDA and CDR2 SQIVND (reference sequence). With 0 bases removed from V and 1 base from J, the gap between germline ends came to 9 bases. The DNA for the CDR3 is TGTGCCAGTAGTATAGAGCGGGCAGCCCAAGAGACCCAGTACTTC. Translation gives CASSIERAAQETQYF. Complete variable domain (other parts from reference TRBV19 and TRBJ2-5): DGGITQSPKYLFRKEGQNVTLSCEQNLNHDAMYWYRQDPGQGLRLIYYSQIVNDFQKGDIAEGYSVSREKKESFPLTVTSAQKNPTAFYLCASSIERAAQETQYFGPGTRLLVL.

The CDR3 is CASSESRGSYNEQFF. The CDR3 bases are TGTGCCAGCAGTGAGTCTAGAGGGTCCTACAATGAGCAGTTCTTC. J is TRBJ2-1 and V is TRBV6-1; TRBD2 is a possible D gene (5 bases). Per germline, CDR1 MNHNS and CDR2 SASEGT. The CDR3 is 15 amino acids. V was shortened by 3 bases and J by 1 base, with 10 bases between the two germline ends.

This clone was seen just once. V is TRBV5-1 and J is TRBJ1-2; D is uncertain. This CDR3 is 14 amino acids long. V was pared by 2 bases and J by 3 bases, with 11 bases between. Looked up from germline, CDR1 is SGHRS and CDR2 is YFSETQ. The DNA for the CDR3 is TGCGCCAGCAGCTTATGGGGAGAGGACTATGGCTACACCTTC. Amino acid sequence: CASSLWGEDYGYTF. The complete variable domain, with remaining parts taken from reference TRBV5-1 and TRBJ1-2, reads KAGVTQTPRYLIKTRGQQVTLSCSPISGHRSVSWYQQTPGQGLQFLFEYFSETQRNKGNFPGRFSGRQFSNSRSEMNVSTLELGDSALYLCASSLWGEDYGYTFGSGTRLTVV.

Worth noting for this clone: An end of the junction differs from the germline gene, which may be a read error. The V call is TRBV7-6, the J call TRBJ1-1; D gene uncertain. Germline values: CDR1 SGHVS, CDR2 FNYEAQ. The CDR3 runs to 13 residues. The CDR3 DNA sequence: TGTGCCAGCAGCTCTGTACCGAACTCTGAAGCTTTCTTT. The encoded protein is CASSSVPNSEAFF.

The V call is TRBV27, the J call TRBJ2-3, with TRBD2 matching 10 bases. Germline V gene lookup returns CDR1 MNHEY and CDR2 SMNVEV (reference sequence). J lost 5 bases, V lost 2 bases, and 7 bases had no gene match. This CDR3 comprises 16 residues. The CDR3 protein is CASSLGGLAVGDTQYF. CDR3 coding DNA: TGTGCCAGCAGTTTAGGAGGACTAGCGGTGGGAGATACGCAGTATTTT.

The chain has TRBV6-1 and TRBJ2-7, with 8 positions matching TRBD1. Germline CDR1 reads MNHNS; CDR2 reads SASEGT. Trimming removed 6 bases from V and 3 bases from J; junction bases left unmatched: 4. This CDR3 has 13 amino acids. CDR3 in DNA: TGTGCCAGCAGCGGGACAGGTAACTACGAGCAGTACTTC. It yields the protein CASSGTGNYEQYF.

The V and J genes are TRBV7-9 and TRBJ2-1; weak D call: TRBD1 (7 bases). The CDR3 consists of 17 residues. Trimming removed 5 bases from V and 4 bases from J, with 21 bases in between. Germline-derived CDR1 and CDR2 are SEHNR and FQNEAQ (reference sequence). The CDR3 DNA reads as TGTGCCAGCAGCCCAAGAGGGGGCTCGGGGGCTTACAATGAGCAGTTCTTC. Its translation: CASSPRGGSGAYNEQFF.

The chain is built from TRBV7-6 and TRBJ1-5; D is perhaps TRBD1 (5 bases). V was clipped by 5 bases and J by 2 bases, with 25 bases between them. The CDR3 spans 19 residues. Germline CDR1 reads SGHVS; CDR2 reads FNYEAQ. Here the CDR3 DNA reads TGTGCCAGCAGCGCCCGGGCGGGGGGAAGAGGTAGTGGCAATCAGCCCCAGCATTTT. It codes for CASSARAGGRGSGNQPQHF.

This clone was seen a few times. This chain joins TRBV6-1 and TRBJ1-5, with a possible D match to TRBD1 (6 bases). V was pared by 10 bases and J by 2 bases, with 18 bases between. CDR3 length equals 15 residues. Looked up from germline, CDR1 is MNHNS and CDR2 is SASEGT. Written as DNA, the CDR3 is TGTGCCACTCAGACGGGGGGGCCAGGCAATCAGCCCCAGCATTTT. The encoded protein is CATQTGGPGNQPQHF.

This clone showed up just once. The gene calls are TRBV18 and TRBJ1-1; 8 bases match TRBD1. This CDR3 comprises 15 residues. Germline V gene lookup returns CDR1 KGHSH and CDR2 LQKENI. Trimming removed 4 bases from V and 1 base from J; junction bases left unmatched: 5. The CDR3 sequence: CASSLRQGQNTEAFF. In DNA, the CDR3 is TGTGCCAGCTCACTAAGACAGGGGCAGAACACTGAAGCTTTCTTT. Complete variable domain (other parts from reference TRBV18 and TRBJ1-1): NAGVMQNPRHLVRRRGQEARLRCSPMKGHSHVYWYRQLPEEGLKFMVYLQKENIIDESGMPKERFSAEFPKEGPSILRIQQVVRGDSAAYFCASSLRQGQNTEAFFGQGTRLTVV.

V and J are TRBV6-5 and TRBJ2-7, with D uncertain. The CDR3 extends over 13 amino acids. V lost 2 bases to trimming and J lost 6 bases, with 11 bases between them. CDR1 MNHEY and CDR2 SVGAGI come from the germline V gene. This chain's CDR3 is CASSYASSPEQYF. CDR3 in DNA: TGTGCCAGCAGTTACGCGTCAAGTCCCGAGCAGTACTTC.

This chain joins TRBV30 and TRBJ2-3, with 14 bases matching TRBD2. This CDR3 region has 16 residues. V gave up 5 bases and J gave up 6 bases; unmatched junction bases: 10. Germline assignment: CDR1 GTSNPN and CDR2 SVGIG (reference sequence). DNA for the CDR3: TGTGCCTGGGGCCCGGGACTAGCGGGAGCGGGGGATACGCAGTATTTT. Encoded protein: CAWGPGLAGAGDTQYF.

This chain uses TRBV10-1 with TRBJ2-5; 8 positions match TRBD1. Trimming removed 2 bases from V and 6 bases from J; junction bases left unmatched: 8. The CDR3 is made up of 15 amino acids. CDR1 WNHNN and CDR2 SYGVQD come from the germline V gene (reference sequence). In DNA form, the CDR3 reads TGCGCCAGCAGTGAGGGGACAGGTCCCGTGAAGACCCAGTACTTC. It translates to CASSEGTGPVKTQYF.

The chain employs TRBV21-1 and TRBJ2-7; the table gives TRBD1 as D, unverified against the DNA. TRBV21-1 represents a pseudogene. The CDR3 runs to 14 residues. DNA for the CDR3: TGTGCCAGCAGCAAAAGGACAGCTCCCTACGAGCAGTACTTC. Amino acid sequence: CASSKRTAPYEQYF.

V usage is TRBV5-1 and J usage is TRBJ1-5; a possible D gene is TRBD1 (6 bases). CDR3 length: 15 residues. Germline assignment: CDR1 SGHRS and CDR2 YFSETQ. V was pared by 0 bases and J by 5 bases, with 12 bases between. The CDR3 reads CASSLDGGSDQPQHF. CDR3 bases: TGCGCCAGCAGCTTGGATGGGGGCTCGGATCAGCCCCAGCATTTT. Full variable domain (remainder filled in from reference TRBV5-1 and TRBJ1-5): KAGVTQTPRYLIKTRGQQVTLSCSPISGHRSVSWYQQTPGQGLQFLFEYFSETQRNKGNFPGRFSGRQFSNSRSEMNVSTLELGDSALYLCASSLDGGSDQPQHFGDGTRLSIL.

The chain is built from TRBV7-9 and TRBJ1-3; tentative D call: TRBD1 (6 bases). CDR3 length: 16 residues. The V end was cut by 1 base, the J end by 4 bases, with 14 bases between. Germline lookup yields CDR1 SEHNR and CDR2 FQNEAQ (reference sequence). Here the CDR3 reads CASSLVDGGKGNTIYF. The CDR3 bases are TGTGCCAGCAGCTTAGTGGATGGGGGCAAGGGAAACACCATATATTTT.

The rearrangement links TRBV5-6 to TRBJ2-2, with D perhaps TRBD1 (5 bases). Germline V lookup: CDR1 SGHDT, CDR2 YYEEEE. V was shortened by 2 bases and J by 4 bases, with 12 bases between the two germline ends. This CDR3 spans 15 amino acids. CDR3 DNA sequence: TGTGCCAGCAGCTTAAGCCCAGGGCGCACCGGGGAGCTGTTTTTT. This gives the protein CASSLSPGRTGELFF.

This clone is a singleton in its sample. This chain connects TRBV27 to TRBJ2-1, with 8 bases identical to TRBD2. This CDR3 comprises 13 residues. Looked up from germline, CDR1 is MNHEY and CDR2 is SMNVEV (reference sequence). J gave up 10 bases and V 3 bases, and 5 bases lay outside the gene matches. CDR3 residues: CASSFRRGAEQFF. Written as DNA, the CDR3 is TGTGCCAGCAGTTTTCGGCGGGGGGCCGAGCAGTTCTTC.

V gene TRBV7-9 combines with J gene TRBJ1-2; D is uncertain. This CDR3 has 12 residues. Germline V gene sequence: CDR1 SEHNR, CDR2 FQNEAQ (reference sequence). The ends were cut back, 3 bases at V and 6 bases at J, with 8 bases in the middle. DNA for the CDR3: TGTGCCAGCAGCTTCGGGTTGGATGGCTACACCTTC. It yields the protein CASSFGLDGYTF.